This is a list of T cell receptor beta chains from one sample in a study of somatic mutations in cytotoxic T cells in rheumatoid arthritis. Sequencing used immunoSEQ multiplex PCR; TCRdb keeps in-frame clones, though not all of them. The sample lists 20,000 or so clones, around 85% occurring once. The sequenced material came from CD8+ T cells sorted from blood. The receptors shown here come from a woman aged 40 to 50 with rheumatoid arthritis. Each CDR3 is given with its conserved first and last residue. D genes are given only for firm matches. Expanded clones get a size class; other rows say once, few or many, or leave the size out.

J: TRBJ1-1; D: -; size: -; V: TRBV9; CDR3: CASSAEGVRNTEAFF; DNA: TGTGCCAGCAGCGCGGAAGGGGTGAGAAACACTGAAGCTTTCTTT
J: TRBJ2-1; D: TRBD2; size: -; V: TRBV27; CDR3: CASGLAGGGYNEQFF; DNA: TGTGCCAGCGGACTAGCGGGAGGCGGATACAATGAGCAGTTCTTC
J: TRBJ2-7; D: -; size: -; V: TRBV7-6; CDR3: CASSPTLSYEQYF; DNA: TGTGCCAGCAGCCCTACCCTCTCCTACGAGCAGTACTTC
J: TRBJ2-5; D: -; size: -; V: TRBV4-1; CDR3: CASSEARAQAQYF; DNA: TGCGCCAGCAGTGAAGCGCGGGCCCAGGCCCAGTACTTC
J: TRBJ2-2; D: TRBD2; size: -; V: TRBV7-8; CDR3: CASSLGLGTRDTGELFF; DNA: TGTGCCAGCAGCCTAGGGTTAGGGACTAGAGACACCGGGGAGCTGTTTTTT
J: TRBJ2-3; D: TRBD2; size: -; V: TRBV2; CDR3: CASRSGTRALGTDTQYF; DNA: TGTGCCAGCAGGTCCGGGACTAGGGCCCTAGGCACAGATACGCAGTATTTT
J: TRBJ2-3; D: -; size: -; V: TRBV11-2; CDR3: CASSLGAPLAESFTDTQYF; DNA: TGTGCCAGCAGCTTAGGAGCTCCTCTGGCGGAGTCTTTCACAGATACGCAGTATTTT
J: TRBJ2-7; D: -; size: -; V: TRBV7-8; CDR3: CASSFRQSDPYEQYF; DNA: TGTGCCAGCAGCTTTAGACAGAGCGATCCCTACGAGCAGTACTTC
J: TRBJ1-2; D: -; size: -; V: TRBV6-1; CDR3: CASSAPPSGGLGYGYTF; DNA: TGTGCCAGCAGTGCACCACCCTCGGGGGGGCTAGGCTATGGCTACACCTTC
J: TRBJ2-1; D: TRBD2; size: -; V: TRBV9; CDR3: CASSLSGGDNEQFF; DNA: TGTGCCAGCAGCCTTAGCGGGGGGGACAATGAGCAGTTCTTC
J: TRBJ2-7; D: -; size: -; V: TRBV2; CDR3: CASSESGLIYEQYF; DNA: TGTGCCAGCAGTGAATCGGGACTCATCTACGAGCAGTACTTC
J: TRBJ2-1; D: -; size: -; V: TRBV13; CDR3: CASSLVGHPGGQFF; DNA: TGTGCCAGCAGCTTAGTAGGCCACCCGGGTGGGCAGTTCTTC
J: TRBJ1-2; D: TRBD1; size: -; V: TRBV6-4; CDR3: CASSDTGQALVGYTF; DNA: TGTGCCAGCAGTGATACGGGACAGGCCCTAGTCGGCTACACCTTC
J: TRBJ2-7; D: -; size: -; V: TRBV5-1; CDR3: CASSLYRDFYEQYF; DNA: TGCGCCAGCAGCTTGTACAGGGATTTCTACGAGCAGTACTTC
J: TRBJ1-2; D: -; size: once; V: TRBV6-1; CDR3: CASSEAPWGGALLDGYTF; DNA: TGTGCCAGCAGTGAAGCTCCTTGGGGTGGGGCCCTACTCGATGGCTACACCTTC
J: TRBJ2-2; D: TRBD2; size: -; V: TRBV9; CDR3: CASNGGGAAGELFF; DNA: TGTGCCAGCAATGGCGGGGGGGCAGCCGGGGAGCTGTTTTTT
J: TRBJ2-6; D: -; size: once; V: TRBV30; CDR3: CAWSLTSLSGANVLTF; DNA: TGTGCCTGGAGTTTAACCAGTTTGTCTGGGGCCAACGTCCTGACTTTC
J: TRBJ2-7; D: -; size: -; V: TRBV15; CDR3: CATSRDFQALSYEQYF; DNA: TGTGCCACCAGCAGAGATTTCCAGGCTCTCTCCTACGAGCAGTACTTC
J: TRBJ1-1; D: -; size: once; V: TRBV7-2; CDR3: CASSLARGKAFF; DNA: TGTGCCAGCAGCTTAGCAAGGGGGAAGGCTTTCTTT
J: TRBJ2-5; D: -; size: -; V: TRBV6-1; CDR3: CASSEGGGLFQETQYF; DNA: TGTGCCAGCAGTGAGGGGGGAGGACTCTTCCAAGAGACCCAGTACTTC
J: TRBJ2-1; D: -; size: -; V: TRBV19; CDR3: CASSIGLAIGDEQFF; DNA: TGTGCCAGTAGTATTGGCCTAGCGATAGGGGATGAGCAGTTCTTC
J: TRBJ1-4; D: -; size: -; V: TRBV18; CDR3: CASSPWREANEKLFF; DNA: TGTGCCAGCTCACCGTGGCGGGAAGCTAATGAAAAACTGTTTTTT
J: TRBJ2-5; D: -; size: -; V: TRBV5-1; CDR3: CASSSSQGGSETQYF; DNA: TGCGCCAGCAGCTCGTCACAGGGGGGGTCAGAGACCCAGTACTTC
J: TRBJ1-1; D: TRBD1; size: -; V: TRBV19; CDR3: CASRDRGAGEAFF; DNA: TGTGCCAGTAGGGACAGGGGGGCCGGTGAAGCTTTCTTT
J: TRBJ2-5; D: TRBD1; size: -; V: TRBV7-6; CDR3: CASSLAGQGEETQYF; DNA: TGTGCCAGCAGCTTAGCGGGACAGGGGGAAGAGACCCAGTACTTC
J: TRBJ2-5; D: -; size: once; V: TRBV7-8; CDR3: CASSLARSGTGVQETQYF; DNA: TGTGCCAGCAGCTTAGCAAGATCGGGAACGGGGGTTCAAGAGACCCAGTACTTC
J: TRBJ2-7; D: -; size: -; V: TRBV7-9; CDR3: CASSGRGYEQYF; DNA: TGTGCCAGCAGCGGTCGGGGCTACGAGCAGTACTTC
J: TRBJ2-1; D: TRBD1; size: -; V: TRBV7-6; CDR3: CASSVFRDSEQFF; DNA: TGTGCCAGCAGCGTTTTCCGGGACAGCGAGCAGTTCTTC
J: TRBJ1-5; D: -; size: -; V: TRBV7-2; CDR3: CASSLYGGYLGDQPQHF; DNA: TGTGCCAGCAGTCTATATGGGGGGTACTTGGGGGATCAGCCCCAGCATTTT
J: TRBJ2-2; D: TRBD1; size: once; V: TRBV7-9; CDR3: CASSLPTDRFTGELFF; DNA: TGTGCCAGCAGCTTACCCACGGACAGGTTCACCGGGGAGCTGTTTTTT
J: TRBJ2-7; D: -; size: -; V: TRBV12-5; CDR3: CASGFSPTGTYEQYF; DNA: TGTGCTAGTGGTTTTTCCCCGACAGGAACCTACGAGCAGTACTTC
J: TRBJ2-7; D: TRBD1; size: once; V: TRBV6-1; CDR3: CASSETFQGDTYEQYF; DNA: TGTGCCAGCAGTGAAACCTTCCAGGGGGATACCTACGAGCAGTACTTC
J: TRBJ2-1; D: -; size: -; V: TRBV9; CDR3: CASSATSLVYEQFF; DNA: TGTGCCAGCAGCGCCACCTCTTTAGTCTATGAGCAGTTCTTC
J: TRBJ2-5; D: -; size: -; V: TRBV2; CDR3: CAPGKETQYF; DNA: TGTGCCCCGGGGAAAGAGACCCAGTACTTC
J: TRBJ2-5; D: TRBD2; size: -; V: TRBV5-1; CDR3: CASSLAQAGEETQYF; DNA: TGCGCCAGCAGCTTGGCTCAGGCGGGAGAAGAGACCCAGTACTTC
J: TRBJ2-5; D: -; size: -; V: TRBV5-1; CDR3: CASSSLPGNEETQYF; DNA: TGCGCCAGCAGCTCGCTACCAGGGAATGAGGAGACCCAGTACTTC
J: TRBJ2-5; D: -; size: -; V: TRBV27; CDR3: CASSTYGGGETQYF; DNA: TGTGCCAGCAGCACCTATGGCGGGGGCGAGACCCAGTACTTC
J: TRBJ2-7; D: TRBD2; size: -; V: TRBV6-5; CDR3: CASSLERGGIYEQYF; DNA: TGTGCCAGCAGTCTCGAGCGGGGGGGCATCTACGAGCAGTACTTC
J: TRBJ2-3; D: -; size: once; V: TRBV6-5; CDR3: CASRQLLRPDTQYF; DNA: TGTGCCAGCAGGCAATTGCTGCGCCCAGATACGCAGTATTTT
J: TRBJ2-1; D: -; size: -; V: TRBV6-1; CDR3: CASSEAQTGLEDNEQFF; DNA: TGTGCCAGCAGTGAAGCGCAAACAGGCCTAGAAGACAATGAGCAGTTCTTC
J: TRBJ1-2; D: TRBD1; size: -; V: TRBV6-5; CDR3: CASSFRQGPKGGYTF; DNA: TGTGCCAGCAGCTTCCGACAGGGGCCGAAGGGTGGCTACACCTTC
J: TRBJ2-1; D: TRBD2; size: once; V: TRBV27; CDR3: CASSASGAYNEQFF; DNA: TGTGCCAGCAGTGCCAGCGGGGCCTACAATGAGCAGTTCTTC
J: TRBJ1-1; D: -; size: -; V: TRBV29-1; CDR3: CSARGGLNTEAFF; DNA: TGCAGCGCCCGGGGGGGGTTAAACACTGAAGCTTTCTTT
J: TRBJ1-1; D: TRBD1; size: -; V: TRBV27; CDR3: CASSPLRDRGLKGTEAFF; DNA: TGTGCCAGCAGTCCACTCCGGGACAGGGGGCTTAAGGGCACTGAAGCTTTCTTT
J: TRBJ2-5; D: -; size: -; V: TRBV6-5; CDR3: CASSTGGKETQYF; DNA: TGTGCCAGCAGCACGGGGGGCAAGGAGACCCAGTACTTC
J: TRBJ1-1; D: TRBD1; size: -; V: TRBV4-1; CDR3: CASSQGRQGSTEAFF; DNA: TGCGCCAGCAGCCAAGGGCGACAGGGGTCCACTGAAGCTTTCTTT
J: TRBJ2-3; D: -; size: -; V: TRBV7-9; CDR3: CASSLVSSRTDTQYF; DNA: TGTGCCAGCAGCTTAGTTTCTAGCCGAACAGATACGCAGTATTTT
J: TRBJ1-1; D: -; size: few; V: TRBV2; CDR3: CASSEGLTKMNTEAFF; DNA: TGTGCCAGCAGCGAGGGTCTCACGAAGATGAACACTGAAGCTTTCTTT
J: TRBJ2-1; D: TRBD2; size: -; V: TRBV9; CDR3: CASSDNLAGGQSGNEQFF; DNA: TGTGCCAGCAGCGACAACCTAGCGGGGGGCCAGTCAGGCAATGAGCAGTTCTTC
J: TRBJ2-1; D: TRBD2; size: -; V: TRBV9; CDR3: CASSVAAGGPTFDDEQFF; DNA: TGTGCCAGCAGCGTAGCGGCGGGGGGGCCAACTTTCGACGATGAGCAGTTCTTC
J: TRBJ2-1; D: -; size: -; V: TRBV12-5; CDR3: CASGLVVNEQFF; DNA: TGTGCTAGTGGTTTGGTCGTCAATGAGCAGTTCTTC
J: TRBJ2-7; D: -; size: -; V: TRBV13; CDR3: CASNHGRGDEQYF; DNA: TGTGCCAGCAACCATGGGCGTGGTGACGAGCAGTACTTC
J: TRBJ1-2; D: -; size: -; V: TRBV7-3; CDR3: CASIQYNYGYTF; DNA: TGTGCCAGCATCCAGTATAACTATGGCTACACCTTC
J: TRBJ2-3; D: TRBD2; size: -; V: TRBV9; CDR3: CASSAGGADTQYF; DNA: TGTGCCAGCAGCGCCGGGGGGGCAGATACGCAGTATTTT